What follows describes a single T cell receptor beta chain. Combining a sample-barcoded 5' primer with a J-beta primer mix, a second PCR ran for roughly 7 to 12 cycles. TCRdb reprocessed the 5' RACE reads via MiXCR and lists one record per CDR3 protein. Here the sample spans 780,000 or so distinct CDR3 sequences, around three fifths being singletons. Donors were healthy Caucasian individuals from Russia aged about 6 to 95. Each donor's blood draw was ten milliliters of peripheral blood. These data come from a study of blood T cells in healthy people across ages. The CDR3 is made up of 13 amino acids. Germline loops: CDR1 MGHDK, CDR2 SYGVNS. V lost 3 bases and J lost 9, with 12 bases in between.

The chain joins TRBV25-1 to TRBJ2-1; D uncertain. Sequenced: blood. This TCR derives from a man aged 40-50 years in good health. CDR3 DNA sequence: TGTGCCAGCAGTGATACCTCTGTCGGTGAGCAGTTCTTC. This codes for CASSDTSVGEQFF.